The text below deals with one T cell receptor (beta chain). The target antigen is unknown. With V trimmed by 0 bases and J by 2 bases, 10 bases remained unmatched. This CDR3 spans 18 amino acids. Germline assignment: CDR1 KGHSY and CDR2 FQNENV. The record originates from a study of cytomegalovirus exposure and HLA in healthy donors. Study-wide points: Available immune exposure information covered CMV serostatus only. Cytomegalovirus association was listed for under 200 TCR beta chains.

Vbeta (60) and Jbeta (13) primers were used in the PCR. The repertoire was sequenced with immunoSEQ multiplex PCR; TCRdb's copy has only in-frame clones and lacks some. The repertoire holds tens of thousands of clones, with about 74% as singletons. This TCR came from a man aged 25 to 45 in good health and CMV-seronegative. The sample consisted of PBMCs. This sequence joins TRBV16 and TRBJ1-5, with 7 bases fitting TRBD1. The CDR3: CASSQSLQGDAGNQPQHF. CDR3 DNA sequence: TGTGCCAGCAGCCAATCGTTGCAGGGGGACGCAGGCAATCAGCCCCAGCATTTT.